These 7 T cell receptor beta chains share one sample of origin, sequenced in a study of blood T cell repertoires in COVID-19. TCRdb's copy holds only in-frame clones and misses some; the assay was immunoSEQ multiplex PCR. The table has about 180,000 clones, 88% seen once. Material: PBMCs or T cells enriched from blood (not recorded which). Every receptor here comes from a woman aged 18-35 years who had recovered from COVID-19.

V and J are TRBV2 and TRBJ1-5; D is perhaps TRBD1 (5 bases). V gave up 3 bases and J gave up 6 bases, with 18 bases separating them. Germline assignment: CDR1 SNHLY and CDR2 FYNNEI. CDR3 size: 16 residues. The CDR3 here is CASSDQGASPGQPQHF. In nucleotides, the CDR3 is TGTGCCAGCAGTGATCAGGGTGCCAGTCCTGGTCAGCCCCAGCATTTT.

This clone was seen more than once but under ten times. The chain couples TRBV12-3 or TRBV12-4 to TRBJ1-1; D is unresolved. Trimming took 7 bases from V and 10 from J, leaving 19 bases between them. The CDR3 covers 13 residues. CDR3 sequence: CASKIGQWRAAFF. In DNA, the CDR3 is TGTGCCAGCAAAATAGGCCAATGGCGGGCAGCTTTCTTT.

The chain carries TRBV2 and TRBJ2-1; D perhaps matches TRBD1 (5 bases). Germline-derived CDR1 and CDR2 are SNHLY and FYNNEI. The CDR3 length is 14 residues. The V gene lost 5 bases and the J gene lost 0 bases, with 8 bases spanning the gap. In DNA, the CDR3 is TGTGCCAGCAGTTTGCAGGGCTCCTACAATGAGCAGTTCTTC. Translating it yields CASSLQGSYNEQFF.

The chain is built from TRBV5-1 and TRBJ2-1; 15 bases match TRBD2. With V trimmed by 6 bases and J by 10 bases, 5 bases remained unmatched. The CDR3 is 14 residues long. Germline assignment: CDR1 SGHRS and CDR2 YFSETQ. CDR3 coding DNA: TGCGCCAGCATCACCGGGACTAGCGGGGGGGAGCAGTTCTTC. Translated: CASITGTSGGEQFF.

The chain recombines TRBV28 with TRBJ2-2; TRBD1 matches 8 bases. CDR1 and CDR2 (germline): MDHEN, SYDVKM. This CDR3 is built from 14 residues. V lost 6 bases and J lost 4; bases outside the gene matches: 4. CDR3 coding DNA: TGTGCCAGCAGAGGACAGGGTATCACCGGGGAGCTGTTTTTT. It is translated as CASRGQGITGELFF.

This chain uses TRBV5-4 with TRBJ1-2, with D uncertain. Deletions cut 2 bases from V and 5 bases from J, with 7 bases between. Per the germline V gene, CDR1 is SGHNT and CDR2 is YYREEE (reference sequence). The CDR3 is made up of 12 amino acids. CDR3: CASSFPTYGYTF. CDR3 in DNA: TGTGCCAGCAGCTTTCCAACTTATGGCTACACCTTC.

The rearrangement links TRBV30 to TRBJ1-5, with D uncertain. The germline gives CDR1 GTSNPN, CDR2 SVGIG (reference sequence). V was pared by 2 bases and J by 7 bases, with 9 bases between. The CDR3 has 12 residues. The CDR3 DNA reads as TGTGCCTGGAGTCGAGGGAACCAGCCCCAGCATTTT. It translates to CAWSRGNQPQHF.